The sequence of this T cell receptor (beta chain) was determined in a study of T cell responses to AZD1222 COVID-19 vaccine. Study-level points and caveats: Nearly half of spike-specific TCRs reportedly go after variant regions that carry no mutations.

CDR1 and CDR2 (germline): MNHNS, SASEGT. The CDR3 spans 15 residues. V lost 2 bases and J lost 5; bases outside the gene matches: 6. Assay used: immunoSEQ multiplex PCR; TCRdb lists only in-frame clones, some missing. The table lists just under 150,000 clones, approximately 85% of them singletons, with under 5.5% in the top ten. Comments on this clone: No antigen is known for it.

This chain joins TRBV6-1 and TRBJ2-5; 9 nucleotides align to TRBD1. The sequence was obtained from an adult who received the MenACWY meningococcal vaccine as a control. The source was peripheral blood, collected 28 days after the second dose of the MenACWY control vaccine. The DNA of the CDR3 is TGTGCCAGCAGTGAACCCGGACAGGGGAGGGAGACCCAGTACTTC. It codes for CASSEPGQGRETQYF.